Here is one T cell receptor beta chain with its context. Its antigen is not known. The data derive from a study of radiotherapy plus CTLA-4 blockade in lung cancer. Study details: Objective responses were recorded in over 15% of patients, with disease control recorded in approximately 32%.

The protocol was immunoSEQ multiplex PCR, while the TCRdb copy is restricted to in-frame clones and leaves out a portion. Of some 110,000 clones in the sample, approximately 80% are singletons; the top ten hold about 5%. The CDR3 has 16 amino acids. The germline CDR1 and CDR2 sequences are LNHDA and SQIVND (reference sequence). J lost 1 base, V lost 5 bases, and 9 bases had no gene match. The study's findings and limits: Tumor-derived TCR clones expanded in blood after radiotherapy plus ipilimumab.

This chain links TRBV19 with TRBJ1-1; 8 bases agree with TRBD1. This TCR came from a human donor with non-small cell lung cancer who had a partial response to radiotherapy plus ipilimumab. The input for sequencing was peripheral blood, taken from a patient treated with radiotherapy plus ipilimumab. This chain's CDR3 is CASSPSSGTGNTEAFF. The CDR3, as DNA: TGTGCCAGTAGTCCGTCCTCCGGGACAGGGAACACTGAAGCTTTCTTT.